This T cell receptor (beta chain) is from a study of beta chain features in type 1 diabetes. Sequencing targeted expressed TCRB transcripts, as all isolated RNA had been reverse transcribed. TCRdb keeps only in-frame clones here, not all; method: immunoSEQ multiplex PCR. The sample has roughly 240,000 clones; roughly 14% are singletons. Each of the sorted populations had a purity greater than 98%. The CDR3 sequence is 16 residues long. Germline CDR1 reads MNHEY; CDR2 reads SVGAGI. Deletions cut 0 bases from V and 7 bases from J, with 15 bases between. The study's findings and limits: Unsettled here was the matter of whether HLA type influences TCRB rearrangement. Among type 1 diabetes patients, VDJ junctions had fewer insertions and more deletions. In the patient group, naive, central memory and Treg TCRB repertoires seemed more alike than in the healthy donor group.

For this clone: What it binds is not known.

Sequenced material: naive CD4+ T cells from blood. This clonotype originated in a middle-aged woman in good health. The V and J genes are TRBV6-5 and TRBJ1-4; tentative D call: TRBD1 (5 bases). Written as DNA, the CDR3 is TGTGCCAGCAGTTACTCCCGGACAACGAAAAGTGAAAAACTGTTTTTT. Amino acid sequence: CASSYSRTTKSEKLFF.